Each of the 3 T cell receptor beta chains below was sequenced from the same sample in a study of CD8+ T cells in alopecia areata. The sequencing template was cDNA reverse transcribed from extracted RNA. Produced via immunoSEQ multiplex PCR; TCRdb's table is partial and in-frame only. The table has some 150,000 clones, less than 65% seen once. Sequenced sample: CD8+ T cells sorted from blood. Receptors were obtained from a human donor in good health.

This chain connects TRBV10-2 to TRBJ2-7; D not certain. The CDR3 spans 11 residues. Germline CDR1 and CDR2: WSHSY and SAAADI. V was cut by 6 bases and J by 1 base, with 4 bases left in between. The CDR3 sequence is CASRGSYEQYF. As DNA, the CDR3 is TGCGCCAGCAGGGGGTCCTACGAGCAGTACTTC.

This chain's CDR3 is CSVDAQGSTEAFF. The CDR3 DNA reads as TGCAGCGTTGACGCGCAGGGAAGCACTGAAGCTTTCTTT. The chain is built from TRBV29-1 and TRBJ1-1; TRBD1 might be the D (5 bases). The CDR3 extends over 13 amino acids. Deletions cut 3 bases from V and 4 bases from J, with 12 bases between. The germline V gene has CDR1 SQVTM and CDR2 ANQGSEA.

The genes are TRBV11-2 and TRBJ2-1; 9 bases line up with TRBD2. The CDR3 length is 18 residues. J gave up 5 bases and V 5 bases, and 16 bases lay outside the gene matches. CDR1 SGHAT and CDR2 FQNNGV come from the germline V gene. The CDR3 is CASSLNPVRLAVDNEQFF. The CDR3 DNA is TGTGCCAGCAGCCTGAATCCTGTAAGACTAGCGGTCGACAATGAGCAGTTCTTC.